Listed below are T cell receptor beta chains from one sample, sequenced in a study of CD8 T cells in Susac syndrome. MiXCR, applied by TCRdb to the immunoSEQ multiplex PCR reads, yields one record per CDR3 protein. The data show around 230,000 distinct CDR3 sequences, with 95% seen just once and 0.085% to 0.095% held by the top ten. Sequencing input: CD4+ T cells from PBMCs. These receptors were obtained from a human donor with multiple sclerosis. The conserved cysteine and the conserved F or W are not part of the CDR3 here.

TRBV20-1,TRBJ2-3,SVVADTDTQY
TRBV30,TRBJ2-5,AWNPRGPRETQY
TRBV20-1,TRBJ1-2,SARAPGNYGYT
TRBV29-1,TRBJ2-1,SVEVGLAGEAQF
TRBV20-1,TRBJ2-5,SARDGRTSQETQY
TRBV9,TRBJ2-2,ASSEARTGELF
TRBV18,TRBJ1-2,ASSPLEGGYT
TRBV30,TRBJ1-2,AWIRGGQGYT
TRBV29-1,TRBJ2-1,SVRGGFYNEQF
TRBV6-6,TRBJ1-2,ASSSGTTNYGYT
TRBV20-1,TRBJ2-7,SARLVGGRYEQY
TRBV5-4,TRBJ1-2,ASSLGPQGQEGDGYT
TRBV5-1,TRBJ2-2,ASRTVGPNTGELF
TRBV2,TRBJ2-5,ATLRDTQETQY
TRBV20-1,TRBJ2-5,SARDNRVETQY
TRBV30,TRBJ1-5,AWSLDRGKEPQH
TRBV18,TRBJ2-7,ASSPRQGLLIYEQY
TRBV28,TRBJ2-1,ASSFGLANNEQF
TRBV12-3/TRBV12-4,TRBJ1-1,ASSPPGLGAF
TRBV27,TRBJ2-3,ASSLRLRTDTQY
TRBV7-9,TRBJ2-7,ASSGPGLAGGEQY
TRBV20-1,TRBJ2-3,SARWGATLLDTQY
TRBV27,TRBJ2-1,ASTKQGTYNEQF